A selection of T cell receptor beta chains follows, all from one sample in a study of T-cell memory formation after mild COVID-19. In TCRdb, the 5' RACE reads were re-called with MiXCR into one record per CDR3 protein. The data show hundreds of thousands of distinct CDR3 sequences, about 20% seen once. The sequenced material came from PBMCs or a T cell subset sorted from them (not recorded which). The source of these receptors is an adult woman who had mild COVID-19 (a few samples of this study predate the infection). Cell type and time point are not known. The CDR3 runs from the conserved cysteine through the conserved F or W. D genes are given only for firm matches. The size entry is marked missing in some rows and otherwise reads once, few, many or a size class.

TRBV12-3/TRBV12-4	-	-	TRBJ1-1	TGTGCCAGCAGTTTCGGTGGTATGAACACTGAAGCTTTCTTT	CASSFGGMNTEAFF
TRBV20-1	many	-	TRBJ2-5	TGCAGTGCTAGAGAAGGGGGTGTGGGGACCCAGTACTTC	CSAREGGVGTQYF
TRBV6-5	-	-	TRBJ1-5	TGTGCCAGCAGTTCGGGGGTTTCCTCTCAGCCCCAGCATTTT	CASSSGVSSQPQHF
TRBV7-2	-	-	TRBJ2-3	TGTGCCAGCAGAGAAACAGGACAGAATAAACAGTATTTT	CASRETGQNKQYF
TRBV27	many	-	TRBJ1-2	TGTGCCAGCAGTTTAGCGGGCTATGGCTACACCTTC	CASSLAGYGYTF
TRBV5-8	few	TRBD1	TRBJ2-5	TGTGCCAGCAGCGACGGACAGGGCTCCGGTGGGGAGACCCAGTACTTC	CASSDGQGSGGETQYF
TRBV7-6	-	-	TRBJ2-3	TGTGCCAGCAGCTTCGAAAGGCATGAAAGAGATACGCAGTATTTT	CASSFERHERDTQYF
TRBV5-1	-	-	TRBJ1-1	TGCGCCAGCAGCTCCGACCCCCAGGGTTCCCGAAAAGCTTTCTTT	CASSSDPQGSRKAFF
TRBV29-1	-	TRBD1	TRBJ2-7	TGCAGCGTTGAAGTGAGGACAGGGGAACTCTCCTACGAGCAGTACTTC	CSVEVRTGELSYEQYF
TRBV3-1	-	TRBD2	TRBJ2-1	TGTGCCAGCAGCCAAGCCGGGGGGAGCTCCTACAATGAGCAGTTCTTC	CASSQAGGSSYNEQFF
TRBV7-9	-	-	TRBJ2-7	TGTGCCAGCAGCTTATCCAGTGATCTCTACGAGCAGTACTTC	CASSLSSDLYEQYF
TRBV10-3	-	-	TRBJ2-7	TGTGCCATCAGGATGACAGGAGAACAGTACTTC	CAIRMTGEQYF
TRBV24-1	-	TRBD1	TRBJ2-4	TGTGCCACCAGTGCCAATCACAGGGGAGACATTCAGTACTTC	CATSANHRGDIQYF
TRBV5-1	few	TRBD1	TRBJ2-1	TGCGCCAGCAGCTTGCGTGACAGGGGCGACAATGAGCAGTTCTTC	CASSLRDRGDNEQFF
TRBV7-9	-	TRBD2	TRBJ2-3	TGTGCCAGCAGGGGGACTAGCGGGGGCCTCACAGATACGCAGTATTTT	CASRGTSGGLTDTQYF
TRBV7-6	few	TRBD2	TRBJ2-1	TGTGCCAGCAGCCCGACTAGCGGGAGCGGCAATGAGCAGTTCTTC	CASSPTSGSGNEQFF
TRBV4-1	-	TRBD1	TRBJ1-1	TGCGCCAGCAGCCAAGATTTGGGAAGGACAGGGGGCCTGAACACTGAAGCTTTCTTT	CASSQDLGRTGGLNTEAFF
TRBV27	few	-	TRBJ2-3	TGTGCCAGCAGTTTTGCGGGCTACAGCACAGATACGCAGTATTTT	CASSFAGYSTDTQYF
TRBV7-2	few	TRBD2	TRBJ2-2	TGTGCCAGCAGCCTCCGGACTAGCGGGAGAGCGAACACCGGGGAGCTGTTTTTT	CASSLRTSGRANTGELFF
TRBV15	few	TRBD2	TRBJ2-5	TGTGCCACCGTTACAGGAACTAGCGAAGAGACCCAGTACTTC	CATVTGTSEETQYF
TRBV5-1	few	TRBD1	TRBJ2-2	TGCGCCAGCCGCAAAGGACAGGGGGCCACGGCCGGGGAGCTGTTTTTT	CASRKGQGATAGELFF
TRBV5-4	-	TRBD1	TRBJ2-7	TGTGCCAGCAGCAAACCTGGGACAGCTGACTCCTACGAGCAGTACTTC	CASSKPGTADSYEQYF
TRBV24-1	-	-	TRBJ1-1	TGTGCCACCAGTGACCCCGGACAGTGGTCGGGAGCTTTCTTT	CATSDPGQWSGAFF
TRBV7-2	once	TRBD2	TRBJ2-7	TGTGCCAGCAGCCCCGGGACTAGCGGTGTCGAGCAGTACTTC	CASSPGTSGVEQYF
TRBV7-2	many	TRBD2	TRBJ2-1	TGTGCCAGCAGCTTATTGGGCGGGAGAATGGCTGAGCAGTTCTTC	CASSLLGGRMAEQFF
TRBV2	-	TRBD2	TRBJ2-5	TGTGCCAGCAGTGAAAAGGGGAGGACTAGCTGGCAAGAGACCCAGTACTTC	CASSEKGRTSWQETQYF
TRBV6-2/TRBV6-3	-	TRBD2	TRBJ2-5	TGTGCCAGCAGCCCCGGCCTAGCGGCGTACCAAGAGACCCAGTACTTC	CASSPGLAAYQETQYF
TRBV7-9	many	TRBD1	TRBJ2-7	TGTGCCAGTAGGCCGGACAGGCGGCAGAACAAGCCCTACTCCTACGAGCAGTACTTC	CASRPDRRQNKPYSYEQYF
TRBV4-1	many	TRBD1	TRBJ2-7	TGCGCCAGCAGCCAAGCGTTGGGACAGGGGTACGAGCAGTACTTC	CASSQALGQGYEQYF
TRBV9	-	-	TRBJ2-1	TGTGCCAGCAGCGTAGATAGGACGTCGAACAATGAGCAGTTCTTC	CASSVDRTSNNEQFF
TRBV6-5	-	TRBD1	TRBJ2-7	TGTGCCAGCAGTTACTCTAGGCCGGACAGGGGTATTTACGAGCAGTACTTC	CASSYSRPDRGIYEQYF
TRBV19	few	TRBD1	TRBJ2-7	TGTGCCAGTAGTATACCGGGACAGGGGGCCGAGCAGTACTTC	CASSIPGQGAEQYF
TRBV4-3	-	-	TRBJ1-1	TGCGCCAGCAGCCAAGTGACGGGGAACACTGAAGCTTTCTTT	CASSQVTGNTEAFF
TRBV5-1	-	TRBD1	TRBJ2-5	TGCGCCAGCAGCCGGGACAGGGGCCCTCCCAGGGCCCAGTACTTC	CASSRDRGPPRAQYF
TRBV24-1	few	TRBD1	TRBJ2-4	TGTGCCACCGCGCCGGGACAGGGCTGGAACATTCAGTACTTC	CATAPGQGWNIQYF
TRBV20-1	-	-	TRBJ1-1	TGCAGTGCTCCGGAGGCGGGCCGAGGGACTGAAGCTTTCTTT	CSAPEAGRGTEAFF
TRBV28	-	-	TRBJ2-7	TGTGCCAGCAGTGTCGACAGGTCCGCCTACGAGCAGTACTTC	CASSVDRSAYEQYF
TRBV7-9	-	-	TRBJ2-7	TGTGCCAGCAGCTTAGAGACAGGGTGGCGGGACCTCGGTTTC	CASSLETGWRDLGF
TRBV5-1	-	-	TRBJ1-1	TGCGCCAGCAGCGGCCAAGGACGGGGGGACACTGAAGCTTTCTTT	CASSGQGRGDTEAFF
TRBV12-3/TRBV12-4	-	-	TRBJ1-3	TGTGCCAGCAGTTTTGAGGTCACAGGGACTGGAAACACCATATATTTT	CASSFEVTGTGNTIYF
TRBV9	-	TRBD1	TRBJ1-2	TGTGCCAGCAGCGTGGGACAGGGCTCTAACTATGGCTACACCTTC	CASSVGQGSNYGYTF
TRBV7-9	few	TRBD2	TRBJ2-6	TGTGCCAGCAGCTTAGGGGGACTAGCGGGTGTCATCTCTGGGGCCAACGTCCTGACTTTC	CASSLGGLAGVISGANVLTF
TRBV5-1	-	-	TRBJ2-1	TGCGCCAGCACCGTACTAGGAAATGAGCAGTTCTTC	CASTVLGNEQFF